This T cell receptor beta chain was sequenced during a study of T cells in Graves' hyperthyroidism and ophthalmopathy (dated by TCRdb to about 2019). About the study as a whole: Peripheral blood samples were taken at the time of initial diagnosis, prior to any treatment. Thyroid tissue and blood T-cell repertoires from six or seven Graves' hyperthyroidism patients were also compared in the study. The paper describes TCR Vbeta CDR3 sequencing of about 140 peripheral blood samples, made up of 43 ophthalmopathy patients, approximately 73 hyperthyroidism patients and 17 progressor patients. After sampling, hyperthyroidism patients received methimazole starting at 30 mg daily, and ophthalmopathy patients received high-dose intravenous methylprednisolone. An independent validation cohort of under 20 hyperthyroidism patients and 17 patients who later progressed to ophthalmopathy tested prospective prediction of ophthalmopathy. For training and testing, the 95 to 100 patients in the discovery cohort were randomly divided in a 7:3 ratio. To identify distinguishing TCR V-J signatures, a discovery cohort of about a hundred patients was used, comprising under 45 with Graves' ophthalmopathy and 57 with stable Graves' hyperthyroidism. The investigation overall reported the following: In validation, the model predicted progression to ophthalmopathy with over 60% sensitivity and 72.22% specificity, a median of roughly seven months before onset. Sample size was not statistically predetermined, and investigators were not blinded to group allocation. Most expanded thyroid clonotypes (frequency above 0.001) were also detected in blood, suggesting blood repertoires may reflect thyroid immune responses. A 13 V-J signature model separated ophthalmopathy from stable hyperthyroidism, with approximately 87% sensitivity and roughly 84% specificity in cross-validation and 80%/75% in testing.

This clonotype showed up many times. Its antigen is unknown. No qualities accompany the bases; no much larger clone lies one base away. Stable Graves' hyperthyroidism was defined as the absence of progression to ophthalmopathy over 18 months of follow-up. Hyperthyroidism patients were aged 18 to 65 years and newly diagnosed, with disease duration of less than 2 months. Any patient with an uncontrolled infection, another autoimmune disease, pregnancy or lactation was excluded. Diagnoses were established on the basis of clinical symptoms, serum thyroxine and TRAb, thyroid ultrasound, and orbital computed tomography. PBMCs were separated from 7.5 to 10 ml of fresh peripheral blood using Ficoll-Paque density gradient centrifugation. Total RNA was extracted using Trizol reagent, and RNA quality was assessed on an Agilent 2100 Bioanalyzer. TCR beta CDR3 regions were amplified from RNA transcripts. For the first round of RT-PCR on the TCR CDR3, the HTBI primer set was used together with the Qiagen OneStep RT-PCR kit. A second multiplex PCR round built the libraries, followed by size selection and purification. The libraries were sequenced on an Illumina HiSeq2000 using paired-end 100 bp reads. In the authors' own workflow: SOAPnuke was used to process the raw data, with reads discarded if the reads contained adapters or uncalled bases, had a mean Phred below 15, or lacked an exact constant-primer or identifier match. COPE v1.2.5 was used to merge high-quality paired reads, and clonotypes were defined as unique nucleotide sequences. MiTCR v1.1 was used to align the clonotypes against IMGT TRBV, TRBD and TRBJ reference segments. The analysis was restricted to V-J combinations with a frequency above 0.0001, which together covered roughly 99% of the repertoires. A TCS score was defined as the ratio of F50 (clonal expansion) to E x V (chaos), with BLOSUM62-based TCRdist applied between CDR3 peptides within each V-J. Welch's t-statistics and random forest reduced 500 to 650 V-J features to roughly 13, which were used in a naive Bayes classifier (R e1071). The public reads were quality trimmed at Q25 with fastp and then assembled into clones with MiXCR by TCRdb, keeping productive beta chains. Rows with one shared CDR3 protein collapse into an entry with the most common genes and DNA. In this record, the V and J calls reflect TCRdb's handling and not the investigators' own analysis. In all, the sample holds 480,000 or so distinct CDR3 sequences, and approximately 15% of those were seen once. Around 17% of the sample lies in the top ten.

Sample: blood. The receptor comes from a woman younger than 30 with Graves' hyperthyroidism.

The bases are TGCAGTGCTAGTGTACCCGGCGGGTGGACTGAAGCTTTCTTT. Its amino acids are CSASVPGGWTEAFF. The rearrangement combines TRBV20-1 with TRBJ1-1, with no confidently assigned D gene. The CDR3 contains 14 residues, cysteine and phenylalanine counted. Left in the record is the CDR3 DNA by itself, 42 bases read in frame from the first base. CDR1 and CDR2 were assigned from the germline V gene (reference sequence) as DFQATT and SNEGSKA. V gives up 3 bases and J gives up 5 bases, and the segment between their germline ends measures 16 bases.